What follows is one T cell receptor (beta chain) and its context. Its cognate antigen is unknown. Germline V gives CDR1 MNHEY, CDR2 SVGAGI. The CDR3 is 13 residues long. V shed 5 bases, J shed 1 base, and the junction held 1 base outside the gene matches. This specimen comes from a study of graft-versus-host responses after intestinal transplantation. Findings of the study overall: GvH clonotypes were identified within recipient marrow, with a subset emerging first in ileum or blood.

Data came from immunoSEQ multiplex PCR; TCRdb stores just in-frame clones and leaves some out. The sample consists of roughly 4,400 clones, over 60% of them appearing once. Both intraepithelial and lamina propria lymphocytes were released by processing graft tissue. The TCR comes from a human patient who received an intestinal transplant, so some T cells may come from the graft donor. The J gene is TRBJ1-1, the V gene TRBV6-5; 7 positions agree with TRBD1. The sample here was ileum tissue, taken 127 days after intestinal transplantation. The chain's CDR3 is CASSDRENTEAFF. The CDR3, as DNA: TGTGCCAGCAGTGACAGGGAGAACACTGAAGCTTTCTTT.